These 21 T cell receptor beta chains were all obtained from the same sample, sequenced in a study of OX40 agonist ivuxolimab in advanced cancers. This table comes from immunoSEQ multiplex PCR, and its TCRdb copy is limited to in-frame clones, with some not included. Here the sample spans over 25,000 clones, around 80% being singletons. Material: CD4+ or CD8+ T cells sorted from blood, obtained in a trial of the OX40 agonist ivuxolimab. Source of these receptors: an adult with an advanced solid tumor such as melanoma, head and neck, liver or kidney cancer.

The chain combines TRBV4-2 with TRBJ1-2; D is ambiguous. The V end was cut by 0 bases, the J end by 10 bases, with 12 bases between. Per the germline V gene, CDR1 is LGHNA and CDR2 is YNFKEQ. The CDR3 extends over 13 amino acids. The CDR3 loop reads CASSQEEADDYTF. The CDR3 DNA sequence: TGTGCCAGCAGCCAAGAGGAGGCAGATGACTACACCTTC.

This rearrangement joins TRBV6-5 to TRBJ2-2; the match to TRBD2 covers 7 bases. Trimming cost V 1 base and J 4 bases; bases outside gene matches: 6. Germline V lookup: CDR1 MNHEY, CDR2 SVGAGI. The CDR3 contains 16 residues. The CDR3 DNA sequence: TGTGCCAGCAGTTACTTCCCGGGCGGGAGCACCGGGGAGCTGTTTTTT. Amino acids: CASSYFPGGSTGELFF.

This chain links TRBV6-5 with TRBJ1-1, with TRBD1 matching 8 bases. Trimming removed 5 bases from V and 1 base from J; junction bases left unmatched: 6. The CDR3 has 15 residues. Germline V gives CDR1 MNHEY, CDR2 SVGAGI. CDR3 region: CASSQSGTGNTEAFF. The CDR3 DNA reads as TGTGCCAGCAGTCAGTCCGGGACAGGGAACACTGAAGCTTTCTTT.

This clone appeared once. V gene TRBV4-1 combines with J gene TRBJ2-2; unclear D gene. Germline loops: CDR1 MGHRA, CDR2 YSYEKL. V was trimmed by 1 base and J by 6 bases, leaving 3 bases between them. The CDR3 covers 12 residues. The CDR3 spells CASSQAAGELFF. CDR3 bases: TGCGCCAGCAGCCAAGCAGCCGGGGAGCTGTTTTTT.

The chain has TRBV4-1 and TRBJ2-7; a weak D match, TRBD2 (6 bases). Germline loops: CDR1 MGHRA, CDR2 YSYEKL. Trimming left V 1 base short and J 0 bases short, with 10 bases between. The CDR3 contains 15 residues. The CDR3 sequence is CASSQGRGLSYEQYF. The CDR3 DNA reads TGCGCCAGCAGCCAAGGGCGGGGACTCTCCTACGAGCAGTACTTC.

The chain recombines TRBV15 with TRBJ1-5, with TRBD1 matching 7 bases. The ends lost 3 bases at V and 6 bases at J; junction bases unmatched: 8. The CDR3 runs 15 residues. Germline CDR1 reads LNHNV; CDR2 reads YYDKDF (reference sequence). The CDR3 nucleotides are TGTGCCACCAGCAGGGACAGGTTCAACCCTCAGCCCCAGCATTTT. This translates into CATSRDRFNPQPQHF.

The rearrangement joins TRBV4-3 to TRBJ2-3, with D uncertain. CDR3 length: 15 residues. The germline CDR1 and CDR2 sequences are LGHNA and YSLEER. V gave up 0 bases and J gave up 0 bases, with 7 bases separating them. The CDR3 nucleotides are TGCGCCAGCAGCCAAGAGGGGTTTAGCACAGATACGCAGTATTTT. Protein product: CASSQEGFSTDTQYF.

The rearrangement links TRBV7-9 to TRBJ2-7; possible D gene TRBD2, 5 bases. The CDR3 extends over 16 amino acids. Trimming pared 1 base from V and 6 bases from J, leaving 19 bases between. Germline values: CDR1 SEHNR, CDR2 FQNEAQ (reference sequence). The CDR3 reads CASSLVAGARLGEQYF. In DNA, the CDR3 is TGTGCCAGCAGCTTAGTTGCGGGCGCCCGCCTTGGCGAGCAGTACTTC.

CDR3 DNA sequence: TGTGCCAGCAGCCTGGCCCTCGGGGGTGAAAAACTGTTTTTT. As protein: CASSLALGGEKLFF. This chain links TRBV7-6 with TRBJ1-4; D is possibly TRBD1 (5 bases). V lost 5 bases to trimming and J lost 7 bases, with 14 bases between them. There are 14 residues in the CDR3. Germline CDR1 is SGHVS and CDR2 is FNYEAQ.

This clone has more than one count but fewer than ten. The V and J genes are TRBV6-5 and TRBJ2-7, with 11 nucleotides matching TRBD2. The CDR3 extends over 15 amino acids. The germline V gene encodes CDR1 MNHEY and CDR2 SVGAGI. The V gene end was trimmed by 6 bases and the J gene end by 2 bases; junction bases not matched to a gene: 6. The chain's CDR3 is CASRPLAGGTYEQYF. The DNA of the CDR3 is TGTGCCAGCAGGCCCCTAGCGGGGGGTACCTACGAGCAGTACTTC.

This chain connects TRBV9 to TRBJ1-2, with no clear D. CDR3 length equals 11 residues. Germline V gene sequence: CDR1 SGDLS, CDR2 YYNGEE. V was cut by 0 bases and J by 9 bases, with 6 bases left in between. CDR3 bases: TGTGCCAGCAGCGTAGGTAGTCGCTACACCTTC. It yields the protein CASSVGSRYTF.

The chain is built from TRBV5-4 and TRBJ1-4, with D uncertain. Germline V gene data show CDR1 as SGHNT and CDR2 as YYREEE (reference sequence). Trimming took 0 bases from V and 8 from J, leaving 11 bases between them. There are 14 residues in the CDR3. CDR3 sequence (DNA): TGTGCCAGCAGCTTGGAAGGGATCGGCGAAAAACTGTTTTTT. It translates to CASSLEGIGEKLFF.

The chain is built from TRBV30 and TRBJ1-4; TRBD1 might be the D (6 bases). Germline V gene sequence: CDR1 GTSNPN, CDR2 SVGIG (reference sequence). V lost 2 bases and J lost 2, with 12 bases in between. This CDR3 spans 15 amino acids. The CDR3 nucleotides are TGTGCCTGGAGTACAGGGATGGGTACTAATGAAAAACTGTTTTTT. Translation gives CAWSTGMGTNEKLFF.

This chain connects TRBV29-1 to TRBJ2-2; D uncertain. V lost 1 base and J lost 1, with 7 bases in between. Germline V gene data show CDR1 as SQVTM and CDR2 as ANQGSEA. The length of the CDR3 is 14 residues. The DNA for the CDR3 is TGCAGCGTTGAAGGGGGATGGAACACCGGGGAGCTGTTTTTT. This gives the protein CSVEGGWNTGELFF.

This clone was picked up one time. The CDR3 here is CASSIGSHYGYTF. CDR3 in DNA: TGTGCCAGCAGCATCGGGTCCCACTATGGCTACACCTTC. This chain connects TRBV5-8 to TRBJ1-2; D is uncertain. Per germline, CDR1 SGHTS and CDR2 YDEGEE. The V end lost 4 bases, the J end lost 3 bases, and 10 bases lay between the germline ends. The CDR3 length is 13 residues.

The chain couples TRBV5-6 to TRBJ1-2; D is ambiguous. Germline V gene sequence: CDR1 SGHDT, CDR2 YYEEEE. With 0 bases removed from V and 0 bases from J, the gap between germline ends came to 12 bases. This CDR3 spans 16 amino acids. CDR3 region: CASSLARYSSNYGYTF. Here the CDR3 DNA reads TGTGCCAGCAGCTTGGCCAGGTACAGCTCTAACTATGGCTACACCTTC.

This chain joins TRBV6-5 and TRBJ1-1; D possibly corresponds to TRBD1 (6 bases). CDR3 length: 15 residues. V lost 2 bases to trimming and J lost 1 base, with 11 bases between them. Germline values: CDR1 MNHEY, CDR2 SVGAGI. CDR3 loop: CASSYGGAENTEAFF. The CDR3 nucleotides are TGTGCCAGCAGTTACGGGGGCGCGGAGAACACTGAAGCTTTCTTT.

The chain is built from TRBV29-1 and TRBJ2-1; no clear D. V was clipped by 2 bases and J by 4 bases, with 12 bases between them. The CDR3 is made up of 14 amino acids. Germline V gene sequence: CDR1 SQVTM, CDR2 ANQGSEA. In nucleotides, the CDR3 is TGCAGCGTTGAACGGAGTACTGGGTACAATGAGCAGTTCTTC. Its translation: CSVERSTGYNEQFF.

The chain has TRBV4-1 and TRBJ1-1, with TRBD1 matching over 9 bases. J was trimmed by 0 bases and V by 8 bases; bases with no gene match: 1. Germline assignment: CDR1 MGHRA and CDR2 YSYEKL. The CDR3 contains 13 residues. CDR3 DNA sequence: TGCGCCAGCCGACAGGGGGTGAACACTGAAGCTTTCTTT. Encoded protein: CASRQGVNTEAFF.

This clone was observed a handful of times. The rearrangement links TRBV27 to TRBJ2-6; 8 nucleotides agree with TRBD2. From germline, CDR1 is MNHEY and CDR2 SMNVEV (reference sequence). V gave up 8 bases and J gave up 3 bases; unmatched junction bases: 12. The CDR3 runs 17 residues. The CDR3 coding sequence is TGTGCCAGCGGGACCGGGACTAGAGGAAATGGGGCCAACGTCCTGACTTTC. Amino acids: CASGTGTRGNGANVLTF.

The rearrangement joins TRBV5-4 to TRBJ2-7; 8 nucleotides line up with TRBD2. V shed 0 bases and J 5 bases; nucleotides not matched to a gene: 10. This CDR3 region has 16 residues. Germline CDR1 and CDR2: SGHNT and YYREEE (reference sequence). The CDR3 is CASSLGTGGVQNEQYF. CDR3 DNA: TGTGCCAGCAGCTTGGGGACGGGAGGGGTTCAGAACGAGCAGTACTTC.